The next 7 T cell receptor beta chains were all read from a single sample in a study of vaccination effects on CD4 cells after COVID-19. Sequencing used immunoSEQ multiplex PCR; TCRdb keeps in-frame clones, though not all of them. The repertoire holds 75,000 to 100,000 clones, with 60% to 85% as singletons. Their recognized antigens are unknown. Using viral peptide pools, the ViraFEST assay grew out antigen-specific CD4+ T cells prior to sequencing. Investigators separated out CD4+ T cells once less than 11 days of culture had passed. Participants completed two doses of the BNT162b2 or mRNA-1273 vaccine. The sequencing here drew on CD4+ T cells from PBMCs cultured with HCoV-OC43 spike peptides, taken after COVID-19 vaccination. The subset is: HCoV-OC43 spike overlapping peptide pool stimulation. The receptors come from a human donor who received a COVID-19 vaccine.

V is TRBV28 and J is TRBJ2-5; TRBD2 matches at 11 bases. Trimming removed 7 bases from V and 2 bases from J; junction bases left unmatched: 6. Germline-derived CDR1 and CDR2 are MDHEN and SYDVKM. The length of the CDR3 is 15 residues. The CDR3 is CASNVAGGLQETQYF. The CDR3 DNA sequence: TGTGCCAGCAATGTAGCGGGGGGGCTTCAAGAGACCCAGTACTTC.

The V gene is TRBV9, the J gene TRBJ2-1, with no clear D. The CDR3 runs 14 residues. Looked up from germline, CDR1 is SGDLS and CDR2 is YYNGEE. Trimming removed 4 bases at V and 0 bases at J, with 8 bases between. CDR3 region: CASSPTGSYNEQFF. The CDR3 DNA is TGTGCCAGCAGCCCTACCGGCTCCTACAATGAGCAGTTCTTC.

This rearrangement joins TRBV10-1 to TRBJ2-2; TRBD1 aligns across 9 bases. Per germline, CDR1 WNHNN and CDR2 SYGVQD (reference sequence). This CDR3 is 14 amino acids long. With V trimmed by 7 bases and J by 4 bases, 4 bases remained unmatched. CDR3 DNA: TGCGCCAGCACCCCGGACAGGGGCACCGGGGAGCTGTTTTTT. The encoded protein is CASTPDRGTGELFF.

The sample holds one count of this clone. The V and J genes are TRBV25-1 and TRBJ2-2, with a possible D match to TRBD2 (7 bases). The CDR3 runs 14 residues. Germline CDR1 reads MGHDK; CDR2 reads SYGVNS. V lost 6 bases and J lost 4, with 12 bases in between. CDR3 DNA sequence: TGTGCCAGCAGAGGGGGGGCTGGCACCGGGGAGCTGTTTTTT. Residues: CASRGGAGTGELFF.

This chain connects TRBV6-5 to TRBJ1-1, with 8 bases lining up with TRBD1. Trimming at V came to 6 bases and at J to 4 bases, leaving 10 bases not matched to a gene. CDR1 is MNHEY, CDR2 SVGAGI, per germline. This CDR3 has 15 amino acids. Here the CDR3 reads CASSYIGTGITEAFF. The DNA of the CDR3 is TGTGCCAGCAGCTATATTGGGACAGGAATCACTGAAGCTTTCTTT.

CDR3 residues: CASRGQTNTGELFF. CDR3 coding DNA: TGCGCCAGCAGAGGACAGACGAACACCGGGGAGCTGTTTTTT. J is TRBJ2-2 and V is TRBV4-3; D possibly corresponds to TRBD1 (6 bases). Germline CDR1 LGHNA, CDR2 YSLEER. V was shortened by 6 bases and J by 0 bases, with 8 bases between the two germline ends. The CDR3 contains 14 residues.

The chain links TRBV7-9 to TRBJ1-2; 8 nucleotides match TRBD1. The CDR3 is 15 amino acids. J gave up 8 bases and V 4 bases, and 12 bases lay outside the gene matches. Looked up from germline, CDR1 is SEHNR and CDR2 is FQNEAQ (reference sequence). The CDR3 DNA follows: TGTGCCAGCAGCTCCCGGGACAGGCAGAGGGTAGGCTACACCTTC. Its translation: CASSSRDRQRVGYTF.